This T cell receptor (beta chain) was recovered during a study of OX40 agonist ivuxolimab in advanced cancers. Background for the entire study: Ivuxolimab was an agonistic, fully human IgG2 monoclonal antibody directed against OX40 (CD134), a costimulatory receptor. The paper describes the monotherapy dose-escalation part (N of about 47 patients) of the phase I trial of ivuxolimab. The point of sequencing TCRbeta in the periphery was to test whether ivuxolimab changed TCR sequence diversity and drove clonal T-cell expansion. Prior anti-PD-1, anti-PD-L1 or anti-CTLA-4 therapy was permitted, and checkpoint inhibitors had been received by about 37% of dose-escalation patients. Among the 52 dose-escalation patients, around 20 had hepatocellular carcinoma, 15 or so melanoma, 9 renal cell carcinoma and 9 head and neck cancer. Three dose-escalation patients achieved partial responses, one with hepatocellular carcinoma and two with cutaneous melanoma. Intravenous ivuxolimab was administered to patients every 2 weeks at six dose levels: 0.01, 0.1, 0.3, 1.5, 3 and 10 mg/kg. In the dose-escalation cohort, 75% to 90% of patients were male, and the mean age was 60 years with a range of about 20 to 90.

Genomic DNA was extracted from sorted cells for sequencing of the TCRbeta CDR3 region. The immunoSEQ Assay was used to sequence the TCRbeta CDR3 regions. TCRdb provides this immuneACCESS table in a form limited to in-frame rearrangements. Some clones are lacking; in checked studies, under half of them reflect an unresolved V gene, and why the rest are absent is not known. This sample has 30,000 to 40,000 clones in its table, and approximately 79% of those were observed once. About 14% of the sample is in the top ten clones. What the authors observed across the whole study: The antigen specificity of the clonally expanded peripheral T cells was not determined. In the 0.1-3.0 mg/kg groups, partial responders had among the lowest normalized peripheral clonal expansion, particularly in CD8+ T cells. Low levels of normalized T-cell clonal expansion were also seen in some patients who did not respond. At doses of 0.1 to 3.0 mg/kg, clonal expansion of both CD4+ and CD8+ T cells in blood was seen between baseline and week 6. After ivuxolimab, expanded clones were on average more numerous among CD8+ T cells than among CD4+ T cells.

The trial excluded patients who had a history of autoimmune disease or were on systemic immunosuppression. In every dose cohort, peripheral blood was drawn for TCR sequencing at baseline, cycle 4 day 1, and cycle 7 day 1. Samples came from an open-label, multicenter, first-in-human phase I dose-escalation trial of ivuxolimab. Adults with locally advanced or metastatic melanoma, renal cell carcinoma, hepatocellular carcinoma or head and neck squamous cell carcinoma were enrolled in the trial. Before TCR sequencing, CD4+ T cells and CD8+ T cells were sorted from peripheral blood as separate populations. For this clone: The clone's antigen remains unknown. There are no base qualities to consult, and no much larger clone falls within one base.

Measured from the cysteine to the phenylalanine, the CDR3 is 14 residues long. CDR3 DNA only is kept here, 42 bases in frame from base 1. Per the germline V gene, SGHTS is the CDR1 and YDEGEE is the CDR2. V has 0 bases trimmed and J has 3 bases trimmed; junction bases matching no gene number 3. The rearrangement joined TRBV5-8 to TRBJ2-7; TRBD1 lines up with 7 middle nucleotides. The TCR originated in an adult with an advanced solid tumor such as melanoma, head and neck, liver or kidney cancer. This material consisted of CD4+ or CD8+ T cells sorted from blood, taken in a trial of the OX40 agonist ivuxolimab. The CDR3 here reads CASSLEQGVYEQYF. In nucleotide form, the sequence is TGTGCCAGCAGCTTGGAGCAGGGGGTCTACGAGCAGTACTTC.